The sequence of this T cell receptor beta chain was determined in a study of blood T cell repertoires in COVID-19. In the study overall: Sample material is recorded as cDNA or gDNA derived from T cells, B-cell-depleted T cells, or PBMCs.

In the original analysis: Counts of nucleated cells, estimated from reference gene primer amplification, were obtained. Assay: immunoSEQ multiplex PCR; the TCRdb copy retains only in-frame clones and omits some. V, J and clone size are taken as reported in that table, and D and trimming were inferred from the DNA itself. The data contain roughly 40,000 clones, around 85% of them singletons. This CDR3 is 16 amino acids long. Germline V gene sequence: CDR1 SEHNR, CDR2 FQNEAQ (reference sequence). The junction had 8 bases not matched to a gene; V was cut back by 1 base and J by 9 bases. The genes are TRBV7-9 and TRBJ2-1; 11 bases line up with TRBD1. This TCR was recovered from a woman aged 80 or over with acute or convalescent COVID-19. Sequences were obtained from peripheral blood. This CDR3 reads CASSLGTGGPAGEQFF. CDR3 in DNA: TGTGCCAGCAGCTTAGGGACAGGGGGCCCCGCAGGTGAGCAGTTCTTC.